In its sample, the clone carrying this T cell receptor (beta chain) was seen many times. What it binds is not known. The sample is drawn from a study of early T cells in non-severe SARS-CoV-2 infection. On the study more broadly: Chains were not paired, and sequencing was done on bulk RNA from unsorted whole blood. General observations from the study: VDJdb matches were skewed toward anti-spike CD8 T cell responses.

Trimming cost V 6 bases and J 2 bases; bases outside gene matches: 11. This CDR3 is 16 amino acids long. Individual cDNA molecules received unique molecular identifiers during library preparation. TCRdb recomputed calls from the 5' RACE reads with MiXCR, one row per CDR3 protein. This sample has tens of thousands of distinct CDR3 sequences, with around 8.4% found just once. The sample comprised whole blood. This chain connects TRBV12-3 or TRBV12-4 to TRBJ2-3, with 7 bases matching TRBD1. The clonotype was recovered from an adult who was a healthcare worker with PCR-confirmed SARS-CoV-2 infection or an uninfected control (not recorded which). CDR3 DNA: TGTGCCAGCAGGACGACAGGGTTAAACTCCACAGATACGCAGTATTTT. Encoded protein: CASRTTGLNSTDTQYF.